The present entry profiles one T cell receptor (beta chain) with its context. Time point noted: persistent/refractory GD, antithyroid drugs over 5 years with positive TRAb. Making the TCR library involved RNA that had been extracted from PBMCs. Those enrolled as patients came out of an endocrinology department in Xi'an, China. As collected, the peripheral blood samples measured 7.5 to 9 milliliters each and went into EDTA tubes. The authors built TCR beta libraries using iRepertoire HTBI primers and Arm-PCR of CDR3 regions. TCRdb called the multiplex PCR reads again in MiXCR, with one record for every CDR3 protein. Here the sample spans approximately 470,000 distinct CDR3 sequences, more than 20% being singletons. The ends lost 3 bases at V and 5 bases at J; junction bases unmatched: 12. Germline loops: CDR1 DFQATT, CDR2 SNEGSKA (reference sequence). The CDR3 contains 15 residues. The sample comes from a study of regulatory T cells in long-lasting Graves disease.

This receptor was identified in a female donor with Graves disease. The sequences come from peripheral blood mononuclear cells (PBMCs), collected when the disease was refractory, from a patient treated with antithyroid drugs. The chain employs TRBV20-1 and TRBJ2-5; 7 nucleotides line up with TRBD2. The CDR3 bases are TGCAGTGCTAGTGGTGGCGGGAGTGGGGGGGAGACCCAGTACTTC. Its translation: CSASGGGSGGETQYF.